This entry lists 2 T cell receptor beta chains sequenced from one sample in a study of blood T cell repertoires in COVID-19. Here immunoSEQ multiplex PCR was the method, and the copy in TCRdb shows in-frame clones only, minus some. Among 190,000 or so clones listed, approximately 80% were seen once. The sample taken for sequencing was PBMCs or T cells enriched from blood (not recorded which). The receptors were sampled from a man aged 35 to 55 who had recovered from COVID-19.

The table lists this clone with a few counts. The chain carries TRBV18 and TRBJ2-7, with 8 nucleotides matching TRBD1. From germline, CDR1 is KGHSH and CDR2 LQKENI. The ends lost 1 base at V and 6 bases at J; junction bases unmatched: 5. The CDR3 has 14 amino acids. DNA for the CDR3: TGTGCCAGCTCACCACTAGGACAGGGAGGCGAGCAGTACTTC. It specifies CASSPLGQGGEQYF.

The chain uses TRBV19 and TRBJ2-4, with a possible D match to TRBD1 (6 bases). The V gene's germline CDR1 is LNHDA and CDR2 SQIVND (reference sequence). V was pared by 7 bases and J by 0 bases, with 10 bases between. The CDR3 is 14 residues long. The CDR3 nucleotides are TGTGCCAGTAAGGACAGTCTAGCCAAAAACATTCAGTACTTC. As protein: CASKDSLAKNIQYF.